Given below is one T cell receptor (beta chain) in context. Its antigen remains unidentified. Produced via immunoSEQ multiplex PCR; TCRdb's table is partial and in-frame only. This table holds about 50,000 clones, approximately 79% found once. During the collection period, no donor immune events like infections were recorded. This entry comes from a study of identifying expanded T cells in peripheral blood. Broader study findings: Differentially abundant clones: around 1.2 between replicates, approximately 16 at roughly 2 weeks, 19 to 20 at four. Approximately two-week clone count variance significantly increased as total template count grew.

This clonotype was obtained from a person between 18 and 70 years old in good health. The sequencing sample was made of blood.

CDR3 DNA sequence: TGTGCCAGCACCGGACAGACAACCCCTAATGAAAAACTGTTTTTT. The encoded protein is CASTGQTTPNEKLFF. This chain joins TRBV2 and TRBJ1-4; possibly TRBD1 for D (6 bases). Germline CDR1 reads SNHLY; CDR2 reads FYNNEI. Trimming cost V 7 bases and J 3 bases, with 15 bases left between them. The CDR3 extends over 15 amino acids.